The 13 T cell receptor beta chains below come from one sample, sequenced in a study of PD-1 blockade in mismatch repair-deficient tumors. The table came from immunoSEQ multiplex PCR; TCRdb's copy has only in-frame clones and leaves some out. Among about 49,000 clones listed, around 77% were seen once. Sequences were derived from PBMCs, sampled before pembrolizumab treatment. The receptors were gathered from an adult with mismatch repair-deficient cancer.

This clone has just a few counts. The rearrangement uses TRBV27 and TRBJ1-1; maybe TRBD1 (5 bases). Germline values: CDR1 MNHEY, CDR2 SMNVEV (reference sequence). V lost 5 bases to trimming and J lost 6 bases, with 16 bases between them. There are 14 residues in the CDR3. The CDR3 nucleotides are TGTGCCAGCAGTCCACTGTTGGGGGTCGCTGAAGCTTTCTTT. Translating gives CASSPLLGVAEAFF.

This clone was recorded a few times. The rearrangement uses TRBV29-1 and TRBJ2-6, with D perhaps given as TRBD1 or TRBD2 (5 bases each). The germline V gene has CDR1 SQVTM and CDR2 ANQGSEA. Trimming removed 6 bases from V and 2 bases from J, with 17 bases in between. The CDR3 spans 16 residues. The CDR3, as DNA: TGCAGCGTGGGGGATTGGGGATTTGCTGGGGCCAACGTCCTGACTTTC. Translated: CSVGDWGFAGANVLTF.

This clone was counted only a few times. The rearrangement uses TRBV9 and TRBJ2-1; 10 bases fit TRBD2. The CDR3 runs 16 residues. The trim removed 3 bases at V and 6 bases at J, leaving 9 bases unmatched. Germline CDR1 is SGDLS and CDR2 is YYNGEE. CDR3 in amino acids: CASSAGTGTSANEQFF. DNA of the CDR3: TGTGCCAGCAGCGCGGGGACCGGGACTAGCGCCAATGAGCAGTTCTTC.

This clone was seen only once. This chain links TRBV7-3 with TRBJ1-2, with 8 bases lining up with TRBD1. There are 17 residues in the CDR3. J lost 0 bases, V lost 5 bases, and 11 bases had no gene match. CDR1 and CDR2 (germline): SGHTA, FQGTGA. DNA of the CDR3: TGTGCCAGCAGCCTCCCGGGACAGGAGGGAGCTAACTATGGCTACACCTTC. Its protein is CASSLPGQEGANYGYTF.

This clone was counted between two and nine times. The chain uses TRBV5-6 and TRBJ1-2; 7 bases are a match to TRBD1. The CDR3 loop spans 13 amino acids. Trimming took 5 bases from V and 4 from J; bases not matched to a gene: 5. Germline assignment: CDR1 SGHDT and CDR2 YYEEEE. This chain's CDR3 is CASSLPGGYGYTF. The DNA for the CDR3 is TGTGCCAGCAGTCTTCCAGGGGGCTATGGCTACACCTTC.

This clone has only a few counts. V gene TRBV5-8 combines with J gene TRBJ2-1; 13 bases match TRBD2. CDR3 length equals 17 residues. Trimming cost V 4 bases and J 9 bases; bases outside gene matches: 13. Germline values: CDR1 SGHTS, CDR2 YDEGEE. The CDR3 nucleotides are TGTGCCAGCAGCCCGGGACTAGCGGGACAAAAGGGAGGTGAGCAGTTCTTC. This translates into CASSPGLAGQKGGEQFF.

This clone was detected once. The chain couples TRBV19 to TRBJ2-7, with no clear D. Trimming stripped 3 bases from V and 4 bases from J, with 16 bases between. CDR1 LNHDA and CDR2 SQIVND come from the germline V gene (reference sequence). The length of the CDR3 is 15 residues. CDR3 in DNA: TGTGCCAGTAGTATTCAAAGGACCGTCCGATACGAGCAGTACTTC. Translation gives CASSIQRTVRYEQYF. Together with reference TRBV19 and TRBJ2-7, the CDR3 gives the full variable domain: DGGITQSPKYLFRKEGQNVTLSCEQNLNHDAMYWYRQDPGQGLRLIYYSQIVNDFQKGDIAEGYSVSREKKESFPLTVTSAQKNPTAFYLCASSIQRTVRYEQYFGPGTRLTVT.

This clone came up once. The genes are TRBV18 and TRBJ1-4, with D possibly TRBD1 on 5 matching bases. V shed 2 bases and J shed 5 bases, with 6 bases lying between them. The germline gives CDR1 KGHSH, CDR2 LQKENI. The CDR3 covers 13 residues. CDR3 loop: CASSPGANEKLFF. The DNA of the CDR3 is TGTGCCAGCTCACCAGGGGCCAATGAAAAACTGTTTTTT.

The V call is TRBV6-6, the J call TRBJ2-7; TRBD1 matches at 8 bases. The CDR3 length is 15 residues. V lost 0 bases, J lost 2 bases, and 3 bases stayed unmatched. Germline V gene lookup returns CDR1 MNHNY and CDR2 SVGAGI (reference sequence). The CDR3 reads CASSYSGQGPYEQYF. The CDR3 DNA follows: TGTGCCAGCAGTTACTCTGGACAGGGTCCCTACGAGCAGTACTTC.

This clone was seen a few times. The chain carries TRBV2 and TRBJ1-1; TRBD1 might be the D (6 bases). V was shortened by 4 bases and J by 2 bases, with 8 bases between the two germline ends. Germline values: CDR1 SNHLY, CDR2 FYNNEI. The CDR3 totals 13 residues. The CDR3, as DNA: TGTGCCAGCAGTGGGACAGTTAACACTGAAGCTTTCTTT. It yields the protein CASSGTVNTEAFF.

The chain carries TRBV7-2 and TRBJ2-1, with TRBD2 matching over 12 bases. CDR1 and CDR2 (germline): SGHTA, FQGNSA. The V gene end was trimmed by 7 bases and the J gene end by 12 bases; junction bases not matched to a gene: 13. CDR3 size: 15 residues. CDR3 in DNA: TGTGCCAGCACCGGGTGGGCTAGCGGGAGGGGACGGCAGTTCTTC. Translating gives CASTGWASGRGRQFF.

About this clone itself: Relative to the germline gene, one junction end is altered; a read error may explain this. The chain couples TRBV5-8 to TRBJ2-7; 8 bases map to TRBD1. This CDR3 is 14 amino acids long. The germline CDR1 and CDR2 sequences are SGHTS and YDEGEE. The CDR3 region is CASSLAGGSNEQYF. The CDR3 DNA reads TGTGCCAGCAGCTTGGCAGGGGGCTCCAACGAGCAGTACTTC.

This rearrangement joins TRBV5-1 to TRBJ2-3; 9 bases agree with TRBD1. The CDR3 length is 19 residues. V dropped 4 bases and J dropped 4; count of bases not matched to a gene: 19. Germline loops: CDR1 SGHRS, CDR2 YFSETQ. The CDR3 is CASSPSPGTGSGSADTQYF. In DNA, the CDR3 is TGCGCCAGCAGCCCGAGTCCCGGGACAGGGTCGGGGAGCGCAGATACGCAGTATTTT.